The source of this T cell receptor (beta chain) is a study of tumor-infiltrating lymphocytes in primary liver carcinoma. Whole-study context: Donors had hepatocellular carcinoma or combined HCC and intrahepatic cholangiocarcinoma. Samples returned roughly 3.65 to 7.5 million productive TCRbeta reads each. Read depth did not differ significantly between tissue types. Findings of the study overall: Tumors significantly exceeded blood in top-250-clone fraction (p = 0.039).

The researchers obtained blood RNA from unsorted whole blood and also extracted germline DNA. The researchers produced TCR beta cDNA from around 0.5 ug total RNA with a constant-region primer. Amplification in three nested multiplex PCR rounds with slightly modified ARM-PCR gave rise to TCR beta libraries. A C-beta reverse primer and TRBV1-TRBV30 forward primers served in each of the first two PCR rounds, at roughly 10 cycles apiece. TCRdb ran MiXCR on the multiplex PCR reads and lists one entry per CDR3 protein. The table has approximately 310,000 distinct CDR3 sequences, 50% to 70% seen once. A remark on this clonotype: Its antigen is still unknown. An end of the junction differs from the germline gene, which may be a read error.

Germline CDR1 is SQVTM and CDR2 is ANQGSEA. The CDR3 is 13 amino acids. What was sequenced was peripheral blood. This chain joins TRBV29-1 and TRBJ1-2, with D perhaps matching TRBD1 (5 bases). This receptor was obtained from a man in his forties with primary liver carcinoma and hepatitis B virus infection. Written as DNA, the CDR3 is TGCAGCGTTGTTGGGGGGGGTGGGTATGGCTGCACCTTC. Translating gives CSVVGGGGYGCTF.